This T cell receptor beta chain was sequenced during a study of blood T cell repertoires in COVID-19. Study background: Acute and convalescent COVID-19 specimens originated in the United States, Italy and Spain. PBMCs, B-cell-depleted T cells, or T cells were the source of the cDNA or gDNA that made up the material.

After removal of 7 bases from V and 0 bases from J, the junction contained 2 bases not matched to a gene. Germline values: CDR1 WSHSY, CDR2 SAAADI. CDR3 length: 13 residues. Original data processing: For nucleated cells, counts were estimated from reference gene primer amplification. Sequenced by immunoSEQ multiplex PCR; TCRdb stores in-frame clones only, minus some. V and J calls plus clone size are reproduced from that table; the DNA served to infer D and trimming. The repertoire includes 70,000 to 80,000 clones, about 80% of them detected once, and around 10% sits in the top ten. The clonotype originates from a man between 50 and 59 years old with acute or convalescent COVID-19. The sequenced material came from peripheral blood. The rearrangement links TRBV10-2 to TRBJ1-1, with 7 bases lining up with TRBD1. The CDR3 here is CASKQGMNTEAFF. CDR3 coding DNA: TGCGCCAGCAAACAGGGGATGAACACTGAAGCTTTCTTT.